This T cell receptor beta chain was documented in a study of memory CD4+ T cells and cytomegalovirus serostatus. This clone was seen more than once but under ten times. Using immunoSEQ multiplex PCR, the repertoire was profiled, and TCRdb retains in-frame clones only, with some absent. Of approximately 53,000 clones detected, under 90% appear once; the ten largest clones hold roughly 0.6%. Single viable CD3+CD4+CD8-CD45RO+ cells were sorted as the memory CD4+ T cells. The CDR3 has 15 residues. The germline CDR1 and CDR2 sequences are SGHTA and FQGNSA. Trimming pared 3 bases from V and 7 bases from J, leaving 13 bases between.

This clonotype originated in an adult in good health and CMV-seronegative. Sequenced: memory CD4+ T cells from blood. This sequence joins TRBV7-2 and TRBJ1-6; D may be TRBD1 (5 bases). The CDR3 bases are TGTGCCAGCAGCTTTGGCCAGGGCCGGAATTCACCCCTCCACTTT. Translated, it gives CASSFGQGRNSPLHF.